This T cell receptor (beta chain) was observed in a study of blood T cell repertoires in COVID-19. Study at large: Whether acute or convalescent, the COVID-19 samples came from the United States, Italy and Spain. Sources were T cells, B-cell-depleted T cells, or PBMCs; the material itself was cDNA or gDNA.

Participants were aged about 18 to 95 years, lived in roughly 23 US areas, and enrolled virtually. All exposed participants met a person with COVID-19 within 2 weeks before entering the study. TCRdb keeps only in-frame clones here, not all; method: immunoSEQ multiplex PCR. The table has some 340,000 clones, more than 85% seen once; the top ten hold 3.5% to 5%. This clone came up once. Sequenced material: PBMCs or T cells enriched from blood (not recorded which). This clonotype was obtained from a woman aged 25 to 39 who had been exposed to COVID-19.

Here the CDR3 DNA reads TGCGCCAGCAGCCAGACGGGATTTAGGGACACTGAAGCTTTCTTT. Translated: CASSQTGFRDTEAFF. This chain joins TRBV4-1 and TRBJ1-1; no firm D call. Trimming cost V 3 bases and J 3 bases, with 14 bases left between them. The CDR3 is 15 residues long. Germline V CDR1 and CDR2: MGHRA, YSYEKL.